Each of the 23 T cell receptor beta chains below was sequenced from the same sample in a study of molecular identifiers for immune sequencing clone quantification. In TCRdb, the PCR reads were re-called with MiXCR into one record per CDR3 protein. The data contain 350,000 or so distinct CDR3 sequences, 20% to 25% of them singletons. What was sequenced was naive CD8+ T cells from blood, with Jurkat cell RNA spiked in. Subset defined: FACS-sorted CD8+CD4-CCR7+CD45RA+ naive T cells. The origin of the receptors is a human donor in good health. Some libraries in this study had Jurkat cell RNA spiked in.

The gene calls are TRBV4-1 and TRBJ1-4, with 9 bases identical to TRBD1. The V gene end was trimmed by 11 bases and the J gene end by 2 bases; junction bases not matched to a gene: 18. The CDR3 is 18 residues long. Germline CDR1 MGHRA, CDR2 YSYEKL. Here the CDR3 DNA reads TGCGCCTCTAATGTTCTACAGGGACAGGGAGCGACTAATGAAAAACTGTTTTTT. It encodes CASNVLQGQGATNEKLFF.

CDR3: CASSFHSNQPQHF. The CDR3 DNA reads as TGTGCCAGCAGTTTTCACAGTAATCAGCCCCAGCATTTT. V gene TRBV28 combines with J gene TRBJ1-5; D is unclear. CDR1 and CDR2 (germline): MDHEN, SYDVKM. CDR3 length equals 13 residues. The V gene lost 3 bases and the J gene lost 4 bases, with 7 bases spanning the gap.

This clonotype was recorded many times. The V call is TRBV13, the J call TRBJ2-1; D is unclear. Trimming shortened V by 5 bases and J by 8 bases, and 22 bases separated the two germline ends. CDR3 size: 16 residues. Germline CDR1 and CDR2: PRHDT and FYEKMQ (reference sequence). The CDR3 region has the DNA TGTGCCAGCAGCCTACGGGTTTACGACTCTAAGGATGAGCAGTTCTTC. Protein: CASSLRVYDSKDEQFF.

This clonotype was recorded at least ten times. The chain couples TRBV9 to TRBJ1-4; D uncertain. The germline V and J ends were trimmed by 3 bases and 4 bases, with 10 bases remaining between them. This CDR3 comprises 14 residues. Germline V gene data show CDR1 as SGDLS and CDR2 as YYNGEE. CDR3 nucleotide sequence: TGTGCCAGCAGCGGGGGAGGGAGTAATGAAAAACTGTTTTTT. It codes for CASSGGGSNEKLFF.

This clonotype was found a few times. This may come from a read error, since a much larger clone is one base off. The V call is TRBV20-1, the J call TRBJ2-7; D remains unclear. V was clipped by 5 bases and J by 1 base, with 24 bases between them. Germline V lookup: CDR1 DFQATT, CDR2 SNEGSKA (reference sequence). CDR3 length equals 17 residues. CDR3 region: CSAAGHFVSQDSYEQYF. The CDR3 DNA is TGCAGTGCTGCCGGTCACTTCGTGTCCCAAGATTCCTACGAGCAGTACTTC.

This chain uses TRBV27 with TRBJ2-7, with D tentatively TRBD2 (5 bases). The CDR3 spans 12 residues. The ends were cut back, 3 bases at V and 7 bases at J, with 10 bases in the middle. CDR1 MNHEY and CDR2 SMNVEV come from the germline V gene (reference sequence). The CDR3 spells CASSFSSGEQYF. In DNA, the CDR3 is TGTGCCAGCAGTTTCTCTTCGGGGGAGCAGTACTTC.

This clonotype has ten or more counts. The chain links TRBV29-1 to TRBJ2-7; 7 bases fit TRBD1. Germline V CDR1 and CDR2: SQVTM, ANQGSEA. This CDR3 region has 16 residues. The V segment lost 0 bases and the J segment 2 bases; nucleotides outside the gene matches: 10. The CDR3 bases are TGCAGCGTTGAAGAAGGGGGCAGGGGAGAGACCTACGAGCAGTACTTC. It yields the protein CSVEEGGRGETYEQYF.

A word on this clonotype: A much more abundant neighbour one base away suggests this may be a read error. In this CDR3 the conserved last residue, phenylalanine or tryptophan, is missing, so a read error is likely. V is TRBV29-1 and J is TRBJ1-1; D is undetermined. CDR3 length: 12 amino acids. Trimming removed 4 bases from V and 1 base from J, with 7 bases in between. Looked up from germline, CDR1 is SQVTM and CDR2 is ANQGSEA. CDR3 nucleotide sequence: TGCAGCGTTGTCGAAGGGAACACTGAAGCTTTCTCT. Translating it yields CSVVEGNTEAFS.

This clonotype was recorded many times. V usage is TRBV13 and J usage is TRBJ2-7, with unresolved D. With 5 bases removed from V and 10 bases from J, the gap between germline ends came to 27 bases. CDR3 length: 16 residues. The V gene's germline CDR1 is PRHDT and CDR2 FYEKMQ (reference sequence). The CDR3 sequence is CASSPRGHMETKFQYF. The CDR3 DNA follows: TGTGCCAGCAGCCCCCGTGGGCACATGGAAACAAAGTTTCAGTACTTC.

On this clonotype: One end of the junction varies from germline; a read error may be responsible. The J gene is TRBJ2-7, the V gene TRBV6-2 or TRBV6-3; D ambiguous. The germline V gene has CDR1 MNHEY and CDR2 SVGEGT. This CDR3 is 10 amino acids long. The CDR3, as DNA: TGTGCCAGCAGCTCCTACGGGCAGTACTTC. Translated, it gives CASSSYGQYF.

This clonotype was recorded a few times. This chain links TRBV12-3 or TRBV12-4 with TRBJ1-1; D call uncertain. V was trimmed by 1 base and J by 4 bases, leaving 10 bases between them. The CDR3 is 14 residues long. The CDR3 bases are TGTGCCAGCAGTTTAGGGCTGTGGGGCACTGAAGCTTTCTTT. It is translated as CASSLGLWGTEAFF.

This clonotype was found a few times. This chain joins TRBV30 and TRBJ2-5, with 7 bases lining up with TRBD2. J was trimmed by 2 bases and V by 5 bases; bases with no gene match: 5. Germline V CDR1 and CDR2: GTSNPN, SVGIG (reference sequence). This CDR3 has 13 amino acids. In nucleotides, the CDR3 is TGTGCCTGGGGGAGGGACTTTCAAGAGACCCAGTACTTC. This sequence encodes CAWGRDFQETQYF.

This clonotype was detected many times. The genes are TRBV13 and TRBJ2-3; D not certain. The CDR3 covers 14 residues. Trimming cost V 1 base and J 10 bases, with 15 bases left between them. Germline-derived CDR1 and CDR2 are PRHDT and FYEKMQ (reference sequence). The CDR3 DNA reads TGTGCCAGCAGCTTAGTGGGTGACACCAAGGCGCAGTATTTT. Translated: CASSLVGDTKAQYF.

Many counts were recorded for this clonotype. The chain couples TRBV5-6 to TRBJ1-1; no definite D call. V lost 0 bases and J lost 1, with 10 bases in between. Germline CDR1 and CDR2: SGHDT and YYEEEE. CDR3 length: 15 amino acids. The CDR3 spells CASSLVRAPNTEAFF. The CDR3 region has the DNA TGTGCCAGCAGCTTGGTAAGGGCCCCGAACACTGAAGCTTTCTTT.

This clonotype was counted ten times or more. The V gene is TRBV7-9, the J gene TRBJ2-7; no clear D. Germline CDR1 reads SEHNR; CDR2 reads FQNEAQ (reference sequence). The CDR3 contains 12 residues. V was pared by 5 bases and J by 6 bases, with 11 bases between. The CDR3 loop reads CASSQRGSEQYF. CDR3 DNA: TGTGCCAGCAGCCAACGAGGCAGCGAGCAGTACTTC. Variable domain in full (rest from reference TRBV7-9 and TRBJ2-7): DTGVSQNPRHKITKRGQNVTFRCDPISEHNRLYWYRQTLGQGPEFLTYFQNEAQLEKSRLLSDRFSAERPKGSFSTLEIQRTEQGDSAMYLCASSQRGSEQYFGPGTRLTVT.

With respect to this clonotype: Being one base from a much bigger clone, this may be a read error. The chain recombines TRBV6-5 with TRBJ2-3; tentative D call: TRBD2 (6 bases). The germline V gene encodes CDR1 MNHEY and CDR2 SVGAGI. The CDR3 contains 15 residues. The CDR3 DNA is TGTGCCAGCAGTTACTCTAGCGGATACACAGATACGCGGTATTTT. It encodes CASSYSSGYTDTRYF.

This clonotype was detected many times. The chain recombines TRBV28 with TRBJ2-3, with no clear D. Trimming pared 3 bases from V and 7 bases from J, leaving 8 bases between. The germline V gene has CDR1 MDHEN and CDR2 SYDVKM. This CDR3 has 12 amino acids. CDR3: CASSLDPNTQYF. The CDR3 DNA reads TGTGCCAGCAGTTTGGATCCAAATACGCAGTATTTT.

The chain has TRBV7-9 and TRBJ2-5, with TRBD1 as a possible D gene (6 bases). The germline V and J ends were trimmed by 6 bases and 1 base, with 15 bases remaining between them. The CDR3 is made up of 15 amino acids. CDR1 is SEHNR and CDR2 is FQNEAQ in the germline V gene (reference sequence). The CDR3 is CASRPAMGAQETQYF. The CDR3 DNA reads as TGTGCCAGCAGACCGGCCATGGGGGCCCAAGAGACCCAGTACTTC.

In its sample, this clonotype was seen many times. The V gene is TRBV5-6, the J gene TRBJ1-1; D is unclear. This CDR3 comprises 13 residues. V was pared by 0 bases and J by 8 bases, with 11 bases between. CDR1 is SGHDT, CDR2 YYEEEE, per germline. The CDR3 is CASSLVGSGEAFF. Written as DNA, the CDR3 is TGTGCCAGCAGCTTGGTAGGCTCCGGGGAAGCTTTCTTT.

Notes on this clonotype: A much larger clone is a single base away; this may be a read error. This chain uses TRBV5-4 with TRBJ1-1; no reliable D call. The V end lost 4 bases, the J end lost 4 bases, and 14 bases lay between the germline ends. The V gene's germline CDR1 is SGHNT and CDR2 YYREEE (reference sequence). The CDR3 loop spans 14 amino acids. CDR3 amino acids: CASSVSPGSTEAFF. In DNA form, the CDR3 reads TGTGCCAGCAGCGTCTCCCCCGGGAGCACTGAAGCTTTCTTT.

This rearrangement joins TRBV12-3 or TRBV12-4 to TRBJ2-3; no firm D call. The V end was cut by 6 bases, the J end by 14 bases, with 18 bases between. The CDR3 extends over 12 amino acids. The CDR3 here is CASSPTSLQPYF. The CDR3, as DNA: TGTGCCAGCAGCCCGACCTCCTTACAACCGTATTTT.

This sequence joins TRBV20-1 and TRBJ1-5; possible D gene TRBD1, 5 bases. There are 14 residues in the CDR3. The V and J ends lost 5 bases and 0 bases respectively, with 11 bases between them. CDR1 and CDR2 (germline): DFQATT, SNEGSKA (reference sequence). This chain's CDR3 is CSAPDQGSNQPQHF. CDR3 DNA: TGCAGTGCTCCAGACCAGGGTAGCAATCAGCCCCAGCATTTT.

This clonotype has ten or more counts. This chain uses TRBV2 with TRBJ2-3; TRBD1 is a possible D gene (6 bases). The CDR3 totals 14 residues. CDR1 and CDR2 (germline): SNHLY, FYNNEI. V gave up 6 bases and J gave up 0 bases, with 10 bases separating them. CDR3 region: CASRPGVSTDTQYF. The CDR3 DNA reads as TGTGCCAGCAGACCAGGGGTTAGCACAGATACGCAGTATTTT.